The next 4 T cell receptor beta chains were all read from a single sample in a study of blood T cell repertoires in COVID-19. The data were produced by immunoSEQ multiplex PCR, yet TCRdb's version contains in-frame clones alone and is incomplete. The sample lists approximately 260,000 clones, about nine tenths seen once, with around 7.2% in the top ten. The specimen sequenced was peripheral blood. These receptors came from a man in his sixties who had recovered from COVID-19.

The sample holds a few counts of this clone. The chain recombines TRBV7-9 with TRBJ2-3; D is perhaps TRBD1 (8 bases). In germline, CDR1 is SEHNR, CDR2 FQNEAQ (reference sequence). The CDR3 extends over 14 amino acids. V was pared by 5 bases and J by 3 bases, with 12 bases between. CDR3 loop: CASSPQGGTDTQYF. As DNA, the CDR3 is TGTGCCAGCAGCCCACAGGGGGGGACAGATACGCAGTATTTT.

V gene TRBV12-3 or TRBV12-4 combines with J gene TRBJ1-6; maybe TRBD1 (5 bases). V was clipped by 8 bases and J by 10 bases, with 15 bases between them. The CDR3 sequence is 13 residues long. The CDR3 coding sequence is TGTGCCAGCGGGGGGTATCCTTGGTCACCCCTCCACTTT. As protein: CASGGYPWSPLHF.

The chain is built from TRBV6-5 and TRBJ2-2; weak D call: TRBD1 (6 bases). From germline, CDR1 is MNHEY and CDR2 SVGAGI. V lost 6 bases and J 2 bases, leaving 10 bases between the germline ends. This CDR3 comprises 14 residues. For the CDR3, the DNA is TGTGCCAGCAGAATCAGGGGCAACACCGGGGAGCTGTTTTTT. It is translated as CASRIRGNTGELFF.

The chain links TRBV6-5 to TRBJ1-5; 9 nucleotides match TRBD1. CDR1 is MNHEY, CDR2 SVGAGI, per germline. The length of the CDR3 is 14 residues. V lost 5 bases to trimming and J lost 6 bases; unmatched junction nucleotides: 5. The CDR3 reads CASSRGQGPQPQHF. DNA for the CDR3: TGTGCCAGCAGTAGGGGACAGGGCCCTCAGCCCCAGCATTTT.